This paragraph reports one T cell receptor (beta chain). Its antigen remains unknown. This record comes from a study of response to subunit inactivated influenza vaccine. Study-wide results and limits: Authors suggested each seasonal influenza vaccination recruits few new T cells.

CDR1 and CDR2 from the germline V gene are MNHEY and SVGAGI. The CDR3 length is 14 residues. V was pared by 0 bases and J by 5 bases, with 8 bases between. TCRdb re-called the RT-PCR reads through MiXCR, storing one row per CDR3 protein. The sample has 550,000 to 600,000 distinct CDR3 sequences, 12% seen once. The TCR comes from a man in his forties or fifties who received an inactivated influenza vaccine. The genes are TRBV6-5 and TRBJ2-1; a possible D gene is TRBD1 (5 bases). Sample: PBMCs from blood, taken on the day of vaccination. Here the CDR3 DNA reads TGTGCCAGCAGTTACTCGGGGCAGAACAATGAGCAGTTCTTC. This encodes CASSYSGQNNEQFF.